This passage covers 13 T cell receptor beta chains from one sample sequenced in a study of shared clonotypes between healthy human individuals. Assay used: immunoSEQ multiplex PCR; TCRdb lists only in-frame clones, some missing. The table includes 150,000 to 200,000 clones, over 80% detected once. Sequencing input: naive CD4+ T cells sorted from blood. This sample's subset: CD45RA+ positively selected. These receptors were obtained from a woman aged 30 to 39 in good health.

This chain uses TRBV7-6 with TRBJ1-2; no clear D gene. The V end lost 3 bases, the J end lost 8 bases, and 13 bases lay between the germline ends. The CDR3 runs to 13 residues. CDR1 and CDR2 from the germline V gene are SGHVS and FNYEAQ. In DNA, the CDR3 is TGTGCCAGCAGCTTCGACCCACTGGCGGGCTACACCTTC. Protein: CASSFDPLAGYTF. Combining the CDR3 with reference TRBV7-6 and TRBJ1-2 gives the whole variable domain GAGVSQSPRYKVTKRGQDVALRCDPISGHVSLYWYRQALGQGPEFLTYFNYEAQQDKSGLPNDRFSAERPEGSISTLTIQRTEQRDSAMYRCASSFDPLAGYTFGSGTRLTVV.

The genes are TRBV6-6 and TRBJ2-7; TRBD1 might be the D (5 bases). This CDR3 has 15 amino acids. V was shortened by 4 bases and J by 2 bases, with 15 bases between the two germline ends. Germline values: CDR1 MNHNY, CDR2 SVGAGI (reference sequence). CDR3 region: CASSLSTEPPYEQYF. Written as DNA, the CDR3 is TGTGCCAGCAGTTTGTCGACAGAACCCCCCTACGAGCAGTACTTC.

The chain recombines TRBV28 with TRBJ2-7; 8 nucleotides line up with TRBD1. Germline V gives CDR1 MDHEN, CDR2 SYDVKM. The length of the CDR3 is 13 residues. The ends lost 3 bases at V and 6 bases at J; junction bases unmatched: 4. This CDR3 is CASSLQGAGEQYF. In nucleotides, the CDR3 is TGTGCCAGCAGTTTGCAGGGGGCAGGCGAGCAGTACTTC.

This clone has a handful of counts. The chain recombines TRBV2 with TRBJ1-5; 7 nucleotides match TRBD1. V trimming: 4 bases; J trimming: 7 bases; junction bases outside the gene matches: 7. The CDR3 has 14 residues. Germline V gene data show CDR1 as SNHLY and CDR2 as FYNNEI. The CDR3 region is CASSARQGRQPQHF. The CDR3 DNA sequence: TGTGCCAGCAGTGCCCGACAGGGACGACAGCCCCAGCATTTT.

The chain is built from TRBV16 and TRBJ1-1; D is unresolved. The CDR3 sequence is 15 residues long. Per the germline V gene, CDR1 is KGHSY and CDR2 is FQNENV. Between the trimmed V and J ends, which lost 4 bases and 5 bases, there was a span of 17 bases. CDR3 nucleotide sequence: TGTGCCAGCAGCCGACAAGGTACAGTCAATACTGAAGCTTTCTTT. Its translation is CASSRQGTVNTEAFF. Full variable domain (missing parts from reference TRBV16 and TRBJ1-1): GEEVAQTPKHLVRGEGQKAKLYCAPIKGHSYVFWYQQVLKNEFKFLISFQNENVFDETGMPKERFSAKCLPNSPCSLEIQATKLEDSAVYFCASSRQGTVNTEAFFGQGTRLTVV.

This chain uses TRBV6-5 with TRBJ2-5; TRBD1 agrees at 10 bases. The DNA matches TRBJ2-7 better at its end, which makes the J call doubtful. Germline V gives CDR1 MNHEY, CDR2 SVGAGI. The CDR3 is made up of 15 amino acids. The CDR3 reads CASSTRQGARYEQYF. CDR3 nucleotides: TGTGCCAGCAGTACCCGACAGGGGGCTCGGTACGAGCAGTACTTC.

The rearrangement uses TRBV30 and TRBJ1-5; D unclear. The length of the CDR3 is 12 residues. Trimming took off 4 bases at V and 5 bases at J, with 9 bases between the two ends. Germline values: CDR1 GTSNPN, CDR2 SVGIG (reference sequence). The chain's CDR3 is CAWNNADQPQHF. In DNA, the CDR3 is TGTGCCTGGAATAACGCCGATCAGCCCCAGCATTTT.

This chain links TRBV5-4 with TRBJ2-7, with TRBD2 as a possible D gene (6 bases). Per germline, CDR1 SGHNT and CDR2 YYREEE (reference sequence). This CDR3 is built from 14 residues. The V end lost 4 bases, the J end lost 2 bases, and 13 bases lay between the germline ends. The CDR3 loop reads CASSPGTPTYEQYF. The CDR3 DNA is TGTGCCAGCAGCCCCGGGACTCCCACCTACGAGCAGTACTTC.

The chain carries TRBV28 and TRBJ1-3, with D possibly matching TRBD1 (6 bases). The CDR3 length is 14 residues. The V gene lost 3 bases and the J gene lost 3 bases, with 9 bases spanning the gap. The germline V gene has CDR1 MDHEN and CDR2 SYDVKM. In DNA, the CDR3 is TGTGCCAGCAGTTTCCAGGGGCATGGAAACACCATATATTTT. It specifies CASSFQGHGNTIYF.

DNA of the CDR3: TGTGCCAGCAGCTTGGGGCCGGGACAGGGGCCTGACTATGGCTACACCTTC. It codes for CASSLGPGQGPDYGYTF. The gene calls are TRBV5-5 and TRBJ1-2, with 10 nucleotides matching TRBD1. V was pared by 0 bases and J by 3 bases, with 8 bases of the junction left unmatched. The germline V gene has CDR1 SGHKS and CDR2 YYEKEE (reference sequence). The CDR3 spans 17 residues.

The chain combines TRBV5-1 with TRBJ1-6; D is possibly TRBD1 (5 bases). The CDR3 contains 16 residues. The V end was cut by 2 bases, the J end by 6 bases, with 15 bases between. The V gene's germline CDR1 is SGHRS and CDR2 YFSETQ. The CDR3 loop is CASSFGVGPINSPLHF. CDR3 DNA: TGCGCCAGCAGCTTTGGGGTGGGACCGATTAATTCACCCCTCCACTTT.

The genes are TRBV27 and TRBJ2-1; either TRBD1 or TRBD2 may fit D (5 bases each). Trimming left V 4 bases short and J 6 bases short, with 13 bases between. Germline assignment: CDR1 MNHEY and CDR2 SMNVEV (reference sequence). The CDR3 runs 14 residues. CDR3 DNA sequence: TGTGCCAGCAGTTGGCCGGGGACGACCAATGAGCAGTTCTTC. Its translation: CASSWPGTTNEQFF.

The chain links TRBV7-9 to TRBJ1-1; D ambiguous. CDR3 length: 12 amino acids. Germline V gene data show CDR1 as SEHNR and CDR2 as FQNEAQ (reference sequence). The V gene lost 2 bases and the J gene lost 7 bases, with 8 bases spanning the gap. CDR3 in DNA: TGTGCCAGCAGCTTACGTGGCGTTGAAGCTTTCTTT. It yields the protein CASSLRGVEAFF.